A selection of T cell receptor beta chains follows, all from one sample in a study of shared clonotypes between healthy human individuals. Using immunoSEQ multiplex PCR, the repertoire was profiled, and TCRdb retains in-frame clones only, with some absent. The table records millions of clones, more than 85% of them present only once. The sample was naive CD4+ T cells from PBMCs. These receptors all come from a man between 18 and 35 years old in good health. Some clones in this sample may be carry-over from other donors' samples. CDR3s include the opening cysteine and the closing phenylalanine or tryptophan. D genes are given only for firm matches. Where a row states a size, it is once, few, many or the class of an expanded clone; other rows omit it.

len: 14; d_gene: NA; j_gene: TRBJ2-1; v_gene: TRBV4-1; abundance: NA; CDR3nt: TGCGCCAGCAGCCAAGCCCGCCAAAACAATGAGCAGTTCTTC; CDR3aa: CASSQARQNNEQFF
len: 13; d_gene: NA; j_gene: TRBJ1-5; v_gene: TRBV7-2; abundance: NA; CDR3nt: TGTGCCAGCAGCTTACTGGCCGATCTGCCCCAGCATTTT; CDR3aa: CASSLLADLPQHF
len: 13; d_gene: NA; j_gene: TRBJ1-1; v_gene: TRBV7-3; abundance: NA; CDR3nt: TGTGCCAGCAGCTTAACCTTGAACACTGAAGCTTTCTTT; CDR3aa: CASSLTLNTEAFF
len: 16; d_gene: NA; j_gene: TRBJ2-4; v_gene: TRBV5-1; abundance: NA; CDR3nt: TGCGCCAGCAGCCCCCGGACTACCGAGAACAAAAACATTCAGTACTTC; CDR3aa: CASSPRTTENKNIQYF
len: 13; d_gene: TRBD1; j_gene: TRBJ1-5; v_gene: TRBV29-1; abundance: NA; CDR3nt: TGCAGCGTTCTACAGGGGGCGGGTCAGCCCCAGCATTTT; CDR3aa: CSVLQGAGQPQHF
len: 14; d_gene: NA; j_gene: TRBJ2-4; v_gene: TRBV5-5; abundance: NA; CDR3nt: TGTGCCAGCAGCTCCCCATGGGAGTCACACATTCAGTACTTC; CDR3aa: CASSSPWESHIQYF
len: 16; d_gene: TRBD2; j_gene: TRBJ2-7; v_gene: TRBV28; abundance: NA; CDR3nt: TGTGCCAGCAACTCCCCCGGGGAGGGAGAAGGTTCCGAGCAGTACTTC; CDR3aa: CASNSPGEGEGSEQYF
len: 13; d_gene: NA; j_gene: TRBJ2-1; v_gene: TRBV18; abundance: NA; CDR3nt: TGTGCCAGCTCACCGTTCGACGGGAGTGAGCAGTTCTTC; CDR3aa: CASSPFDGSEQFF
len: 15; d_gene: NA; j_gene: TRBJ1-4; v_gene: TRBV18; abundance: NA; CDR3nt: TGTGCCAGCTCACCACGACAAGACAGTCATGAAAAACTGTTTTTT; CDR3aa: CASSPRQDSHEKLFF
len: 14; d_gene: NA; j_gene: TRBJ2-7; v_gene: TRBV10-1; abundance: NA; CDR3nt: TGCGCCAGCAGTGAGTCCCCATCAGCCTACGAGCAGTACTTC; CDR3aa: CASSESPSAYEQYF
len: 14; d_gene: TRBD2; j_gene: TRBJ2-5; v_gene: TRBV28; abundance: NA; CDR3nt: TGTGCCAGGCCTAGCGGGAGGTCCGGGGAGACCCAGTACTTC; CDR3aa: CARPSGRSGETQYF
len: 16; d_gene: NA; j_gene: TRBJ2-6; v_gene: TRBV9; abundance: NA; CDR3nt: TGTGCCAGCAGCGTAGGCTCCGGCTCTGGGGCCAACGTCCTGACTTTC; CDR3aa: CASSVGSGSGANVLTF
len: 16; d_gene: TRBD1; j_gene: TRBJ1-4; v_gene: TRBV7-2; abundance: NA; CDR3nt: TGTGCCAGCAGCTTTTCCGGGACAGGCGCCAGGGAAAAACTGTTTTTT; CDR3aa: CASSFSGTGAREKLFF
len: 15; d_gene: NA; j_gene: TRBJ1-4; v_gene: TRBV7-9; abundance: NA; CDR3nt: TGTGCCAGCAGCTTAGTCCTAACCTCTAATGAAAAACTGTTTTTT; CDR3aa: CASSLVLTSNEKLFF
len: 17; d_gene: TRBD2; j_gene: TRBJ2-1; v_gene: TRBV7-9; abundance: NA; CDR3nt: TGTGCCAGCAGCTTAGGAACCCGGACTAGCGGGAGCATTGTGCAGTTCTTC; CDR3aa: CASSLGTRTSGSIVQFF
len: 16; d_gene: TRBD2; j_gene: TRBJ2-1; v_gene: TRBV7-9; abundance: NA; CDR3nt: TGTGCCAGCAGCCAAAGTAGGGACTATCCCGCTAATGAGCAGTTCTTC; CDR3aa: CASSQSRDYPANEQFF
len: 15; d_gene: TRBD1; j_gene: TRBJ2-3; v_gene: TRBV11-2; abundance: NA; CDR3nt: TGTGCCAGCAGCCCAAATGTGGGACAGACAGATACGCAGTATTTT; CDR3aa: CASSPNVGQTDTQYF
len: 16; d_gene: NA; j_gene: TRBJ1-4; v_gene: TRBV6-5; abundance: NA; CDR3nt: TGTGCCAGCAGTTACTCACTCGCAAGGCTTAATGAAAAACTGTTTTTT; CDR3aa: CASSYSLARLNEKLFF
len: 15; d_gene: TRBD2; j_gene: TRBJ2-3; v_gene: TRBV7-7; abundance: once; CDR3nt: TGTGCCAGCAGCTCTTATAGCGGGAGGGGCGATACGCAGTATTTT; CDR3aa: CASSSYSGRGDTQYF
len: 16; d_gene: NA; j_gene: TRBJ2-1; v_gene: TRBV4-2; abundance: NA; CDR3nt: TGTGCCAGCAGCCAAGATTCGATGCGGAACTACAATGAGCAGTTCTTC; CDR3aa: CASSQDSMRNYNEQFF
len: 16; d_gene: TRBD1; j_gene: TRBJ1-5; v_gene: TRBV7-2; abundance: NA; CDR3nt: TGTGCCAGCAGCGCATTAGACAGGGGTGGCAATCAGCCCCAGCATTTT; CDR3aa: CASSALDRGGNQPQHF
len: 15; d_gene: NA; j_gene: TRBJ2-1; v_gene: TRBV7-8; abundance: NA; CDR3nt: TGTGCCAGCAGCTTCGGTGAGAGCTCCTACAATGAGCAGTTCTTC; CDR3aa: CASSFGESSYNEQFF
len: 14; d_gene: NA; j_gene: TRBJ2-7; v_gene: TRBV15; abundance: once; CDR3nt: TGTGCCACCAGCAGAGGGGGAGATAGCTACGAGCAGTACTTC; CDR3aa: CATSRGGDSYEQYF
len: 12; d_gene: NA; j_gene: TRBJ2-5; v_gene: TRBV7-8; abundance: once; CDR3nt: TGTGCCAGCAGCCCAGGGCAAGAGACCCAGTACTTC; CDR3aa: CASSPGQETQYF
len: 15; d_gene: NA; j_gene: TRBJ1-1; v_gene: TRBV27; abundance: NA; CDR3nt: TGTGCCAGCAGTTTAAATGGGGGAGAGAACACTGAAGCTTTCTTT; CDR3aa: CASSLNGGENTEAFF
len: 13; d_gene: NA; j_gene: TRBJ1-1; v_gene: TRBV5-1; abundance: NA; CDR3nt: TGCGCCAGCAGTTATACAGGGAGTACTGAAGCTTTCTTT; CDR3aa: CASSYTGSTEAFF
len: 15; d_gene: NA; j_gene: TRBJ2-1; v_gene: TRBV9; abundance: NA; CDR3nt: TGTGCCAGCAGCGCCGGGAGCCGGTCCTACAATGAGCAGTTCTTC; CDR3aa: CASSAGSRSYNEQFF
len: 13; d_gene: NA; j_gene: TRBJ1-1; v_gene: TRBV11-3; abundance: NA; CDR3nt: TGTGCCAGCAGCTTAGGCCAGGACACTGAAGCTTTCTTT; CDR3aa: CASSLGQDTEAFF